This T cell receptor (beta chain) was obtained from a study of PD-1 blockade in classical Hodgkin lymphoma. The study, taken as a whole, reports: Reports indicated that newly diagnosed patients had lower baseline TCR diversity than healthy donors did. Causes of the repertoire differences remain undefined, possibly disease activity or prior therapy.

Time point reported: newly diagnosed, previously untreated cHL patient sample. The authors compared against newly diagnosed, untreated classical Hodgkin lymphoma PBMCs. This clone showed up just once. No antigen is known for it. Method: immunoSEQ multiplex PCR; TCRdb's copy keeps in-frame clones and lacks some. The sample includes 20,000 to 25,000 clones, less than 95% seen only once; the top ten take 4.5% to 6%. What was sequenced was peripheral blood mononuclear cells (PBMCs). This receptor was identified in a human donor with classical Hodgkin lymphoma.

CDR3: CASSTGSTDTQYF. DNA of the CDR3: TGTGCCAGCAGCACGGGGAGCACAGATACGCAGTATTTT. The chain carries TRBV9 and TRBJ2-3, with D maybe TRBD2 (5 bases). The V end was cut by 4 bases, the J end by 0 bases, with 6 bases between. CDR1 SGDLS and CDR2 YYNGEE come from the germline V gene. The CDR3 is 13 residues long.